Listed below are T cell receptor beta chains from one sample, sequenced in a study of patients and donors after allogeneic stem cell transplantation. TCRdb passed the RT-PCR reads through MiXCR, listing each CDR3 protein once. This sample has about a million distinct CDR3 sequences, with under 20% found just once. Input material: blood, either unsorted or a sorted T cell fraction (not recorded which). These receptors all come from a human donor who was either an allogeneic HSCT recipient or a stem cell or donor lymphocyte infusion donor (not recorded which). It is not recorded whose cells these are; they may come from a transplant donor. Both conserved end residues are part of each CDR3. A D gene is named only where the DNA matches it firmly. Not all rows give a size; the values are once, few, many and, for expanded clones, a class.

TRBJ1-1 - TRBV7-9 16 - CASSLGLAKGNTEAFF TGTGCCAGCAGCTTGGGACTCGCGAAGGGGAACACTGAAGCTTTCTTT
TRBJ1-4 TRBD1 TRBV4-2 16 few CASSQAQGATNEKLFF TGTGCCAGCAGCCAAGCGCAGGGGGCTACTAATGAAAAACTGTTTTTT
TRBJ1-4 - TRBV12-3/TRBV12-4 14 few CASSPGGAREKLFF TGTGCCAGCAGCCCCGGGGGCGCTCGTGAAAAACTGTTTTTT
TRBJ1-2 - TRBV7-8 13 - CASSATGIYGYTF TGTGCCAGCAGCGCTACAGGGATCTATGGCTACACCTTC
TRBJ2-2 - TRBV12-3/TRBV12-4 11 - CASRLNGELFF TGTGCCAGCAGACTGAACGGGGAGCTGTTTTTT
TRBJ1-6 - TRBV10-3 15 - CAISPFRGASSPLHF TGTGCCATCAGTCCGTTCCGGGGGGCGAGTTCACCCCTCCACTTT
TRBJ1-2 - TRBV10-3 14 - CAITHQQASDGYTF TGTGCCATCACCCATCAACAGGCAAGCGATGGCTACACCTTC
TRBJ1-5 - TRBV3-1 15 - CASSQGQSPGEPQHF TGTGCCAGCAGCCAAGGACAGTCCCCCGGGGAGCCCCAGCATTTT
TRBJ1-1 - TRBV12-3/TRBV12-4 14 few CASSLRRVGTEAFF TGTGCCAGCAGTTTAAGGAGGGTGGGCACTGAAGCTTTCTTT
TRBJ1-5 TRBD1 TRBV7-9 16 - CASSPGQGARNQPQHF TGTGCCAGCAGCCCCGGACAGGGGGCAAGAAATCAGCCCCAGCATTTT
TRBJ1-3 - TRBV4-3 16 few CASSQVIGSGVNTIYF TGCGCCAGCAGCCAAGTGATAGGGAGTGGGGTAAACACCATATATTTT